One sample yielded the 13 T cell receptor beta chains listed below, sequenced in a study of blood T cell repertoires in COVID-19. Only in-frame clones appear in the TCRdb table, and some are missing; sequencing was by immunoSEQ multiplex PCR. The sample carries about 140,000 clones, about three quarters recorded once. The sequenced sample consisted of peripheral blood. The receptors originated from a woman between 50 and 59 years old with active or convalescent COVID-19.

V and J are TRBV4-2 and TRBJ2-2; D perhaps matches TRBD2 (5 bases). The CDR3 length is 13 residues. Germline CDR1 reads LGHNA; CDR2 reads YNFKEQ. V lost 4 bases to trimming and J lost 6 bases, with 9 bases between them. CDR3 sequence (DNA): TGTGCCAGCAGCCCAAAGAGGGCCGGGGAGCTGTTTTTT. Protein sequence: CASSPKRAGELFF.

This chain connects TRBV18 to TRBJ2-7; the match to TRBD2 covers 11 bases. V lost 3 bases, J lost 3 bases, and 1 base stayed unmatched. Germline loops: CDR1 KGHSH, CDR2 LQKENI. The CDR3 sequence is 14 residues long. The DNA for the CDR3 is TGTGCCAGCTCACCCACTAGCGGGGGCTACGAGCAGTACTTC. Amino acids: CASSPTSGGYEQYF.

V gene TRBV28 combines with J gene TRBJ2-1, with TRBD2 as a possible D gene (7 bases). V lost 6 bases and J 5 bases, leaving 26 bases between the germline ends. The CDR3 is made up of 18 amino acids. Looked up from germline, CDR1 is MDHEN and CDR2 is SYDVKM. CDR3 in DNA: TGTGCCAGCAGAAGTGGGGGGGCGGGAGCCGGAGAGAACAATGAGCAGTTCTTC. It is translated as CASRSGGAGAGENNEQFF.

This sequence joins TRBV5-1 and TRBJ2-5, with D unresolved. The CDR3 has 14 residues. The ends were cut back, 7 bases at V and 1 base at J, with 14 bases in the middle. The germline gives CDR1 SGHRS, CDR2 YFSETQ. DNA for the CDR3: TGCGCCAGCCTCGAGAGCCGAAGCCAAGAGACCCAGTACTTC. This codes for CASLESRSQETQYF. The entire variable domain, with the rest obtained from reference TRBV5-1 and TRBJ2-5, is as follows: KAGVTQTPRYLIKTRGQQVTLSCSPISGHRSVSWYQQTPGQGLQFLFEYFSETQRNKGNFPGRFSGRQFSNSRSEMNVSTLELGDSALYLCASLESRSQETQYFGPGTRLLVL.

The gene calls are TRBV5-5 and TRBJ1-2, with TRBD1 matching 8 bases. With V trimmed by 3 bases and J by 6 bases, 10 bases remained unmatched. Germline V gives CDR1 SGHKS, CDR2 YYEKEE (reference sequence). The CDR3 runs 15 residues. CDR3 sequence reads: CASSWGDRNGHGYTF. The CDR3 coding sequence is TGTGCCAGCAGCTGGGGGGACAGGAACGGTCATGGCTACACCTTC. Supplemented by reference TRBV5-5 and TRBJ1-2, the full variable domain reads DAGVTQSPTHLIKTRGQQVTLRCSPISGHKSVSWYQQVLGQGPQFIFQYYEKEERGRGNFPDRFSARQFPNYSSELNVNALLLGDSALYLCASSWGDRNGHGYTFGSGTRLTVV.

A few counts support this clone. J is TRBJ1-2 and V is TRBV20-1, with 7 bases aligning to TRBD1. This CDR3 spans 16 amino acids. CDR1 and CDR2 (germline): DFQATT, SNEGSKA (reference sequence). Trimming removed 3 bases from V and 2 bases from J; junction bases left unmatched: 12. The CDR3 coding sequence is TGCAGTGCTAGTTACACTCGAGGGGGCGCAAACTATGGCTACACCTTC. The encoded protein is CSASYTRGGANYGYTF.

The chain couples TRBV9 to TRBJ2-7, with 10 bases lining up with TRBD2. The length of the CDR3 is 16 residues. Germline V gene data show CDR1 as SGDLS and CDR2 as YYNGEE. V shed 0 bases, J shed 0 bases, and the junction held 3 bases outside the gene matches. The CDR3 sequence is CASSVGAGGPSYEQYF. For the CDR3, the DNA is TGTGCCAGCAGCGTAGGAGCGGGGGGGCCCTCCTACGAGCAGTACTTC.

The V and J genes are TRBV7-2 and TRBJ2-5; TRBD2 might be the D (6 bases). Germline CDR1 and CDR2: SGHTA and FQGNSA. The CDR3 has 15 amino acids. Trimming stripped 1 base from V and 2 bases from J, with 11 bases between. DNA for the CDR3: TGTGCCAGCAGCTTAGGGGGAGGCGGGCAAGAGACCCAGTACTTC. It is translated as CASSLGGGGQETQYF.

The chain recombines TRBV6-2 or TRBV6-3 with TRBJ2-3, with 11 bases lining up with TRBD2. Germline V gene lookup returns CDR1 MNHEY and CDR2 SVGEGT. The ends lost 2 bases at V and 2 bases at J; junction bases unmatched: 9. This CDR3 spans 18 amino acids. The CDR3, as DNA: TGTGCCAGCAGTTACCTAGCGGGAGGACCAGCACACACAGATACGCAGTATTTT. Translated, it gives CASSYLAGGPAHTDTQYF.

The chain combines TRBV7-3 with TRBJ1-2; 9 bases are shared with TRBD1. Per the germline V gene, CDR1 is SGHTA and CDR2 is FQGTGA. V gave up 1 base and J gave up 8 bases; unmatched junction bases: 8. The CDR3 is 15 residues long. The CDR3 DNA follows: TGTGCCAGCAGCTTAAATCCTACAGGGGGCTTGGGCTACACCTTC. Its protein is CASSLNPTGGLGYTF.

The chain joins TRBV6-4 to TRBJ1-1; no definite D call. Germline V gene lookup returns CDR1 MRHNA and CDR2 SNTAGT. V lost 4 bases and J 3 bases, leaving 12 bases between the germline ends. The CDR3 extends over 14 amino acids. The CDR3 spells CASSAGGRDTEAFF. The CDR3 DNA sequence: TGTGCCAGCAGTGCGGGAGGGAGGGACACTGAAGCTTTCTTT.

The rearrangement uses TRBV18 and TRBJ2-5; 9 positions match TRBD1. V trimming: 1 base; J trimming: 7 bases; junction bases outside the gene matches: 13. The CDR3 length is 17 residues. Germline V gene sequence: CDR1 KGHSH, CDR2 LQKENI. The CDR3 nucleotides are TGTGCCAGCTCACCACTTGCACAGGGGGCGGATTTGGGGACCCAGTACTTC. Translated: CASSPLAQGADLGTQYF.

This rearrangement joins TRBV6-2 or TRBV6-3 to TRBJ2-1; 14 bases match TRBD2. J was trimmed by 9 bases and V by 5 bases; bases with no gene match: 6. The CDR3 is 15 amino acids. Germline CDR1 reads MNHEY; CDR2 reads SVGEGT. The CDR3 spells CASSPQTSGGVEQFF. The CDR3 nucleotides read TGTGCCAGCAGTCCGCAGACTAGCGGGGGGGTTGAGCAGTTCTTC.